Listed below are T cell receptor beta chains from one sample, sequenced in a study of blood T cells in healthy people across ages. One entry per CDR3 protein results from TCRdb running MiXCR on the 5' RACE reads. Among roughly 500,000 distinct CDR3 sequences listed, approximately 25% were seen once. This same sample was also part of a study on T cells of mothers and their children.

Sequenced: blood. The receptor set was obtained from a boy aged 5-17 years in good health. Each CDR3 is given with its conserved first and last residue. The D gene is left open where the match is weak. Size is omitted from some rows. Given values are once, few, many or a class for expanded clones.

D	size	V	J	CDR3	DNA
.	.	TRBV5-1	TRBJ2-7	CASSEKPTGEDEQYF	TGCGCCAGCAGCGAAAAACCCACAGGGGAGGACGAGCAGTACTTC
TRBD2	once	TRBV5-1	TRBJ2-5	CASSLGGGAEETQYF	TGCGCCAGCAGCTTGGGCGGGGGGGCTGAAGAGACCCAGTACTTC
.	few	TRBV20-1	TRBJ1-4	CSARDRPTNEKLFF	TGCAGTGCTAGAGACAGACCAACTAATGAAAAACTGTTTTTT
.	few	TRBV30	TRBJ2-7	CAWSVTYEQYF	TGTGCCTGGAGTGTAACCTACGAGCAGTACTTC
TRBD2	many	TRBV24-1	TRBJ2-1	CATSEEAGRVNEQFF	TGTGCCACCAGTGAGGAAGCGGGGCGGGTCAATGAGCAGTTCTTC
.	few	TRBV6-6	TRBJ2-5	CASSYSRAALQETQYF	TGTGCCAGCAGTTACTCGAGGGCAGCGCTTCAAGAGACCCAGTACTTC
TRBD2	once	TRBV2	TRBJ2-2	CASSQTSGRTWELFF	TGTGCCAGCAGTCAGACTAGCGGGAGAACCTGGGAGCTGTTTTTT
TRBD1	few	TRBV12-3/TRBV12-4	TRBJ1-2	CASSRDRDPGYTF	TGTGCCAGCAGCCGGGACAGGGATCCTGGCTACACCTTC
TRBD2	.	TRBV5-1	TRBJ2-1	CASRAGPNNEQFF	TGCGCCAGCAGAGCGGGGCCCAACAATGAGCAGTTCTTC
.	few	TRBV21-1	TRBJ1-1	CASSRDKGGNTEAFF	TGTGCCAGCAGCAGGGACAAAGGCGGGAACACTGAAGCTTTCTTT
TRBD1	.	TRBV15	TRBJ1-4	CATSSYPRDRANEKLFF	TGTGCCACCAGCAGCTATCCCCGGGACAGGGCGAATGAAAAACTGTTTTTT
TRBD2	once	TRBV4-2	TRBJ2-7	CASSLSGGVIKYEQYF	TGTGCCAGCAGCCTCTCCGGGGGGGTCATAAAATACGAGCAGTACTTC
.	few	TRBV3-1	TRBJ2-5	CASSHENGLLGGETQYF	TGTGCCAGCAGCCACGAAAACGGCCTACTAGGGGGGGAGACCCAGTACTTC
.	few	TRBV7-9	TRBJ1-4	CASSLGGGSANEKLFF	TGTGCCAGCAGCTTAGGAGGAGGCTCGGCTAATGAAAAACTGTTTTTT
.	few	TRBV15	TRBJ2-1	CATSRDPGVSSYNEQFF	TGTGCCACCAGCAGGGACCCAGGGGTGAGCTCCTACAATGAGCAGTTCTTC
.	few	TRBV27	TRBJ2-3	CASSASAPSTDTQYF	TGTGCCAGCAGTGCCTCAGCGCCTAGCACAGATACGCAGTATTTT
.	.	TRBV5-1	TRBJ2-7	CASSLEGEGSYEQCF	TGCGCCAGCAGCTTGGAGGGGGAGGGAAGTTACGAGCAGTGCTTC
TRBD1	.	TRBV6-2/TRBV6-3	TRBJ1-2	CASSRWNRGNYGYTF	TGTGCCAGCAGTCGATGGAACAGGGGGAACTATGGCTACACCTTC
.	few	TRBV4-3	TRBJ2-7	CASSQVWASSYEQYF	TGCGCCAGCAGCCAAGTTTGGGCCAGCTCCTACGAGCAGTACTTC
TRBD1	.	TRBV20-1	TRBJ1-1	CSAITGTANTEAFF	TGCAGTGCAATAACCGGGACAGCAAACACTGAAGCTTTCTTT
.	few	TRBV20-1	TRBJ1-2	CSARERDPNYGYTF	TGCAGTGCTAGAGAGAGGGATCCTAACTATGGCTACACCTTC
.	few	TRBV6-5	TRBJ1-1	CASSYSRGRVDTEAFF	TGTGCCAGCAGTTACTCTCGAGGGAGGGTCGACACTGAAGCTTTCTTT
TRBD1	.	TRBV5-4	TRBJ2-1	CASSLVGGETGNEQFF	TGTGCCAGCAGCTTGGTAGGGGGCGAAACGGGCAATGAGCAGTTCTTC